The rows below give T cell receptor beta chains drawn from one sample of a study of cytomegalovirus exposure and HLA in healthy donors. Only in-frame clones appear in the TCRdb table, and some are missing; sequencing was by immunoSEQ multiplex PCR. The sample records around 140,000 clones, roughly 80% being singletons. The specimen sequenced was PBMCs. The receptors were gathered from a woman aged 60-75 years in good health and CMV-seronegative. Each CDR3 is given without its conserved first and last residue. Each record gives: V gene, CDR3 protein.

TRBV5-1 | ASSLALESSYNEQF
TRBV27 | ASSLQAPGDIQY
TRBV18 | ASSPGTGGDYGYT
TRBV6-5 | ASVATVGRTEAF
TRBV19 | ASSIRGARPGQETQY
TRBV4-2 | ASSPQPPPFYTSATDTQY
TRBV15 | ATSRDWGQGSTDTQY
TRBV5-1 | ASSPGFGETQY
TRBV5-8 | ASSSDGTGTEKLF
TRBV5-1 | ASSLLGRGSYNEQF
TRBV5-4 | ASDGDQGNGGYT
TRBV27 | ASSLAEGTEAF
TRBV5-8 | ASSGGQVSNQPQH
TRBV5-6 | ASSLQGTTNTGELF
TRBV6-5 | ASSYRGNTPDTQY